The T cell receptor (beta chain) described here comes from a study of shared clonotypes between healthy human individuals. V lost 4 bases to trimming and J lost 4 bases, with 16 bases between them. CDR3 length: 15 residues. Germline values: CDR1 MDHEN, CDR2 SYDVKM. Of note for this clone: Antigen: not known.

Assay used: immunoSEQ multiplex PCR; TCRdb lists only in-frame clones, some missing. This table holds about 1.1 million clones, about 80% found once. Regarding the study as a whole: What naive subsets generally showed was a larger estimated richness than memory subsets showed. Owing to a small donor count, the genetic and exposure-history diversity represented was limited. A reduction in generation probabilities was seen for non-shared clonotypes relative to those shared by all four donors. Approximately 4.6% of naive CD4 clonotypes were shared across several donors.

Sequenced sample: memory CD4+ T cells from PBMCs. Noted subset: CD45RA-negative fraction. This sequence joins TRBV28 and TRBJ1-2; D remains unclear. The sequence was obtained from a man younger than 35 in good health. Some clones in this sample may be carry-over from other donors' samples. CDR3 in amino acids: CASSSPPKTAYGYTF. The CDR3 DNA follows: TGTGCCAGCAGTTCCCCACCCAAAACGGCCTATGGCTACACCTTC.